This is a list of T cell receptor beta chains from one sample in a study of naive and memory T cell subsets. TCRdb analysed the UMI-ligation and nested PCR reads with MiXCR anew, one entry per CDR3 protein. The sample records some 25,000 distinct CDR3 sequences, 4% to 6.5% being singletons. The sample comprised blood. These receptors were obtained from an adult in good health. CDR3s include the opening cysteine and the closing phenylalanine or tryptophan. Each record gives: D gene, J gene, V gene, clone size, CDR3 protein, CDR3 DNA. A D gene is named only where the DNA matches it firmly. For some rows the clone size is stated as once, few or many, or as a class when expanded; others skip it.

d_gene: TRBD2; j_gene: TRBJ2-1; v_gene: TRBV6-2/TRBV6-3; abundance: many; CDR3aa: CASSPGTSGPSPRNEQFF; CDR3nt: TGTGCCAGCAGTCCCGGGACTAGCGGACCCAGCCCTAGGAATGAGCAGTTCTTC
d_gene: NA; j_gene: TRBJ1-1; v_gene: TRBV5-1; abundance: NA; CDR3aa: CASSPFGTPNTEAFF; CDR3nt: TGCGCCAGCAGCCCATTCGGGACACCGAACACTGAAGCTTTCTTT
d_gene: NA; j_gene: TRBJ1-1; v_gene: TRBV18; abundance: NA; CDR3aa: CASSPSDSREAFF; CDR3nt: TGTGCCAGCTCACCAAGTGACAGCCGTGAAGCTTTCTTT
d_gene: NA; j_gene: TRBJ2-5; v_gene: TRBV14; abundance: many; CDR3aa: CASSQEDEGQETQYF; CDR3nt: TGTGCCAGCAGCCAAGAGGACGAGGGGCAAGAGACCCAGTACTTC
d_gene: NA; j_gene: TRBJ2-3; v_gene: TRBV14; abundance: few; CDR3aa: CASSQDIVTDTQYF; CDR3nt: TGTGCCAGCAGCCAAGATATCGTCACAGATACGCAGTATTTT
d_gene: NA; j_gene: TRBJ2-1; v_gene: TRBV4-2; abundance: many; CDR3aa: CASSQDWGQSNEQFF; CDR3nt: TGTGCCAGCAGCCAAGATTGGGGCCAGTCCAATGAGCAGTTCTTC
d_gene: TRBD2; j_gene: TRBJ2-1; v_gene: TRBV18; abundance: NA; CDR3aa: CASSPAERGRSAFF; CDR3nt: TGTGCCAGCTCACCAGCGGAGCGGGGCAGATCGGCGTTCTTC
d_gene: TRBD1; j_gene: TRBJ1-1; v_gene: TRBV24-1; abundance: many; CDR3aa: CATTARDRETEAFF; CDR3nt: TGTGCCACCACCGCCCGGGACAGGGAAACTGAAGCTTTCTTT
d_gene: TRBD1; j_gene: TRBJ1-1; v_gene: TRBV19; abundance: few; CDR3aa: CASSSGQGAGEAFF; CDR3nt: TGTGCCAGTAGTTCGGGACAGGGGGCCGGTGAAGCTTTCTTT
d_gene: TRBD2; j_gene: TRBJ2-5; v_gene: TRBV7-9; abundance: many; CDR3aa: CASSPRVAGKETQYF; CDR3nt: TGTGCCAGCAGCCCCAGGGTAGCGGGAAAAGAGACCCAGTACTTC
d_gene: NA; j_gene: TRBJ1-2; v_gene: TRBV30; abundance: NA; CDR3aa: CAWSEPHYGYTF; CDR3nt: TGTGCCTGGAGTGAGCCCCACTATGGCTACACCTTC
d_gene: NA; j_gene: TRBJ2-7; v_gene: TRBV29-1; abundance: many; CDR3aa: CSAPGLRSSYEQYF; CDR3nt: TGCAGCGCCCCTGGACTGAGGAGCTCCTACGAGCAGTACTTC
d_gene: NA; j_gene: TRBJ2-5; v_gene: TRBV12-3/TRBV12-4; abundance: many; CDR3aa: CASSLRAQETQYF; CDR3nt: TGTGCCAGCAGTTTACGGGCCCAAGAGACCCAGTACTTC
d_gene: NA; j_gene: TRBJ2-2; v_gene: TRBV6-1; abundance: NA; CDR3aa: CASSEQGDTGELFF; CDR3nt: TGTGCCAGCAGTGAACAAGGAGACACCGGGGAGCTGTTTTTT
d_gene: TRBD1; j_gene: TRBJ2-3; v_gene: TRBV12-3/TRBV12-4; abundance: many; CDR3aa: CASTLDRTGADTQYF; CDR3nt: TGTGCCAGCACCCTGGACAGGACAGGCGCAGATACGCAGTATTTT
d_gene: NA; j_gene: TRBJ1-4; v_gene: TRBV4-2; abundance: many; CDR3aa: CASSQKNEKLFF; CDR3nt: TGTGCCAGCAGCCAGAAAAATGAAAAACTGTTTTTT
d_gene: NA; j_gene: TRBJ2-2; v_gene: TRBV27; abundance: many; CDR3aa: CASSSNTGELFF; CDR3nt: TGTGCCAGCAGTTCGAACACCGGGGAGCTGTTTTTT
d_gene: NA; j_gene: TRBJ2-7; v_gene: TRBV7-9; abundance: many; CDR3aa: CASSQVYEQYF; CDR3nt: TGTGCCAGCAGCCAGGTCTACGAGCAGTACTTC
d_gene: TRBD1; j_gene: TRBJ2-7; v_gene: TRBV29-1; abundance: many; CDR3aa: CSVESRDRPSYEQYF; CDR3nt: TGCAGCGTTGAAAGCCGGGACAGGCCCTCCTACGAGCAGTACTTC
d_gene: TRBD1; j_gene: TRBJ1-6; v_gene: TRBV20-1; abundance: many; CDR3aa: CSASGTVGPLHF; CDR3nt: TGCAGTGCTAGCGGGACAGTTGGACCCCTCCACTTT
d_gene: NA; j_gene: TRBJ2-2; v_gene: TRBV6-2/TRBV6-3; abundance: NA; CDR3aa: CASRGQVTGELFF; CDR3nt: TGTGCCAGCAGGGGTCAGGTCACCGGGGAGCTGTTTTTT
d_gene: TRBD2; j_gene: TRBJ2-1; v_gene: TRBV4-3; abundance: medium-sized; CDR3aa: CASSQGYGLAGGVPYNEQFF; CDR3nt: TGCGCCAGCAGCCAAGGATACGGACTAGCGGGAGGGGTCCCCTACAATGAGCAGTTCTTC
d_gene: NA; j_gene: TRBJ1-1; v_gene: TRBV20-1; abundance: many; CDR3aa: CSARRQLNTEAFF; CDR3nt: TGCAGTGCTAGACGGCAGCTAAACACTGAAGCTTTCTTT
d_gene: NA; j_gene: TRBJ1-2; v_gene: TRBV5-6; abundance: many; CDR3aa: CASSSGQYYGYTF; CDR3nt: TGTGCCAGCAGCTCGGGACAATACTATGGCTACACCTTC
d_gene: TRBD2; j_gene: TRBJ2-3; v_gene: TRBV9; abundance: NA; CDR3aa: CASSGTSGRDTQYF; CDR3nt: TGTGCCAGCAGCGGTACTAGCGGGAGAGATACGCAGTATTTT
d_gene: NA; j_gene: TRBJ2-3; v_gene: TRBV3-1; abundance: few; CDR3aa: CASSQPHPGNTQYF; CDR3nt: TGTGCCAGCAGCCAACCCCATCCAGGGAATACGCAGTATTTT
d_gene: NA; j_gene: TRBJ2-1; v_gene: TRBV20-1; abundance: many; CDR3aa: CSARTSASYNEQFF; CDR3nt: TGCAGTGCCCGGACCTCTGCCTCCTACAATGAGCAGTTCTTC
d_gene: NA; j_gene: TRBJ2-6; v_gene: TRBV5-4; abundance: many; CDR3aa: CASSSERGTSGANVLTF; CDR3nt: TGTGCCAGCAGCTCCGAGCGCGGGACCTCTGGGGCCAACGTCCTGACTTTC